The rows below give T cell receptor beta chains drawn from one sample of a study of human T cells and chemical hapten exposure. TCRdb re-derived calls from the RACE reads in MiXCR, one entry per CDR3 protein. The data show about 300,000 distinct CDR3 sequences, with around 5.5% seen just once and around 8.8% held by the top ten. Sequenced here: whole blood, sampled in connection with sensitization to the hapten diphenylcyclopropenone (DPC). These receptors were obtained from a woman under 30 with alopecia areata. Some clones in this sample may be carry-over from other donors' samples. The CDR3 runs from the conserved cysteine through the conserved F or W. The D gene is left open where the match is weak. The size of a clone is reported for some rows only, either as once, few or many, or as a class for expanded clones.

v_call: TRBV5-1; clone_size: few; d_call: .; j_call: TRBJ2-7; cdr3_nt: TGCGCCAGCAGCCCTTTACAGACCTCCTACGAGCAGTACTTC; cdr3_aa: CASSPLQTSYEQYF
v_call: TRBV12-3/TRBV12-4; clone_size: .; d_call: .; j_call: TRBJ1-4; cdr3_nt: TGTGCCAGCAGTTTCGGTACAGAAAGCTATTTT; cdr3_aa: CASSFGTESYF
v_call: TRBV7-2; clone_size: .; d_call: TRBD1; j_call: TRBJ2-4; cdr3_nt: TGTGCCAGCAGCTTAGGACAGGGGGTGGTCGAAAACATTCAGTACTTC; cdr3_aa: CASSLGQGVVENIQYF
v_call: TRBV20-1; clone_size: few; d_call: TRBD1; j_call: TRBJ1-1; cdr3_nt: TGCAGTGCTAGAGATAGGGGGCGCGTCACTGAAGCTTTCTTT; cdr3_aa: CSARDRGRVTEAFF
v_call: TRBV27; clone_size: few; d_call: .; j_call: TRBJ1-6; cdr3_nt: TGTGCCAGCAGTTTAAACGTCCCCTATAATTCACCCCTCCACTTT; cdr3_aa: CASSLNVPYNSPLHF
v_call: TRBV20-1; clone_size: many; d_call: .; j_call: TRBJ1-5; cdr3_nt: TGCAGTGCTGAGAGACAGCCCAATCAGCCCCAGCATTTT; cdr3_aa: CSAERQPNQPQHF
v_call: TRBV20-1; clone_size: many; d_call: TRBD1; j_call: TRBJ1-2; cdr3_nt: TGCAGTGCTATTAGGGACAGGGGGTCCCATGGCTACACCTTC; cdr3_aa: CSAIRDRGSHGYTF
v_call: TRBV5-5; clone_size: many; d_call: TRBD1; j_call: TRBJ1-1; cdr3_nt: TGTGCCAGCAGAACCGGGACAGGGGGGGCCAAGAACACTGAAGCTTTCTTT; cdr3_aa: CASRTGTGGAKNTEAFF
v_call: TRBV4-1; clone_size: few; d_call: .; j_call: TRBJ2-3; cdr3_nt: TGCGCCAGCAGCCAAGTGACCAGGGGTAGTTCAGATACGCAGTATTTT; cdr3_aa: CASSQVTRGSSDTQYF
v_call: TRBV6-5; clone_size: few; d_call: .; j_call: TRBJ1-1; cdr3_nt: TGTGCCAGCAGTTACCTGACAGGTACTGAAGCTTTCTTT; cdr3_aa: CASSYLTGTEAFF
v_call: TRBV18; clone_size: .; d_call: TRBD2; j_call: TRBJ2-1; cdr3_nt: TGTGCCAGCTCACCCAACGGGGCGGGACTAATGGATGAGCAGTTCTTC; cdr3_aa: CASSPNGAGLMDEQFF
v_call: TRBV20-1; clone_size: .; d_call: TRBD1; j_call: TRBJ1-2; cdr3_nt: TGCAGTGCTAGACGGGACAGGGGTTTCTATGGCTACACCTTC; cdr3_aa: CSARRDRGFYGYTF
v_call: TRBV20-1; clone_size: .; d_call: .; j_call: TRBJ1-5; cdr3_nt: TGCAGTGCTAGAGTGGTGGCAGGACCCTTCAGCAATCAGCCCCAGCATTTT; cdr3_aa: CSARVVAGPFSNQPQHF
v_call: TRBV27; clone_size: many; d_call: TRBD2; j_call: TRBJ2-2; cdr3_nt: TGTGCCAGCAGTTTTAGCGGGGACCTCTGGAACGGGGAGCTGTTTTTT; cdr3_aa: CASSFSGDLWNGELFF
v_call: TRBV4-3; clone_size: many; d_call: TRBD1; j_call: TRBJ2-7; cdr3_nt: TGCGCCAGCAGCCCCTCAGGACAGGGGCCCTACGAGCAGTACTTC; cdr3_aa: CASSPSGQGPYEQYF
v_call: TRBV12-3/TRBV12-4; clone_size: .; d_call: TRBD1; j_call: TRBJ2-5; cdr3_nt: TGTGCCAGCAGCACCAGGTCGGGTAGGGGGCAGACCCAGTACTTC; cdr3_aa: CASSTRSGRGQTQYF
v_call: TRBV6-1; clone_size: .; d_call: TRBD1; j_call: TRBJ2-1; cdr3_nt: TGTGCCAGCAAGGGACAGGGGGTGGATGAGCAGTTCTTC; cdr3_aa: CASKGQGVDEQFF
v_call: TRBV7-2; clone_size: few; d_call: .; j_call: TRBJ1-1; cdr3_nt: TGTGCCAGCAGCCCCTGGGGGGGCCGGAACACTGAAGCTTTCTTT; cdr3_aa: CASSPWGGRNTEAFF
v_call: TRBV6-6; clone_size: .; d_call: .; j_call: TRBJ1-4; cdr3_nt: TGTGCCAGCAGTTACGGACAGAATAATGAAAAACTGTTTTTT; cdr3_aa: CASSYGQNNEKLFF
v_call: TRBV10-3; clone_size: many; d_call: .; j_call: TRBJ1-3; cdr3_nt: TGTGCCATCACGGCGGGAAGGATCGGGGGAAACACCATATATTTT; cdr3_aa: CAITAGRIGGNTIYF
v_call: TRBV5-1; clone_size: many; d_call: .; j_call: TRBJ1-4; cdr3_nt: TGCGCCAGCAGCTTCCCGGGGCAAGGTGAAAAACTGTTTTTT; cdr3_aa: CASSFPGQGEKLFF
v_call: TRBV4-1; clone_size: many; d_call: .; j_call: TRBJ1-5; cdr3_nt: TGCGCCAGCAGCCAAGACAGCCATAATCAGCCCCAGCATTTT; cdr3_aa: CASSQDSHNQPQHF
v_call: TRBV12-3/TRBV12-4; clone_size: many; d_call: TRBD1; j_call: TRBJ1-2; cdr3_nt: TGTGCCAGCAGCCCGGGACAGGGCTATGGCTACACCTTC; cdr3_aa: CASSPGQGYGYTF
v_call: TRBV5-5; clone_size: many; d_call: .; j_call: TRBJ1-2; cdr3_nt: TGTGCCAGCAGCTATAAACAGGGACGTGACAACTATGGCTACACCTTC; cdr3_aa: CASSYKQGRDNYGYTF
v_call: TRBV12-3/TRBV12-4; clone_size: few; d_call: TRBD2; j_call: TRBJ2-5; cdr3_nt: TGTGCCAGCAGTTTGGACGGGACTAGCGGAAATTTCCAAGAGACCCAGTACTTC; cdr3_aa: CASSLDGTSGNFQETQYF
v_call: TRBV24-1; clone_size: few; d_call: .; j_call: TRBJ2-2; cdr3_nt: TGTGCCACCAGTGATCCCCTGGCAGAGCTGTTTTTT; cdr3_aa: CATSDPLAELFF